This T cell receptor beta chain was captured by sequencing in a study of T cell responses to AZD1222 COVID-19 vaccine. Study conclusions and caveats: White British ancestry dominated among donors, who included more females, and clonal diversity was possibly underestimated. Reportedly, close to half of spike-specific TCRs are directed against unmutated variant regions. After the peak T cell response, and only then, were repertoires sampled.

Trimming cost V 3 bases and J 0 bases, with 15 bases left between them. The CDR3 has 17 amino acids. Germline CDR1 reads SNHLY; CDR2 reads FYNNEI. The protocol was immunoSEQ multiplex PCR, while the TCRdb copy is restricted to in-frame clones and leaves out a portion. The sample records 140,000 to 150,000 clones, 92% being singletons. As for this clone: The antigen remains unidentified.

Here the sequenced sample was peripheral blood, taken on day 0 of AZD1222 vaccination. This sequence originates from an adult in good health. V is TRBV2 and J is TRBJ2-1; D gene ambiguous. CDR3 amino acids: CASSDSIWRNSYNEQFF. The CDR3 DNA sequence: TGTGCCAGCAGTGACAGCATTTGGCGAAACTCCTACAATGAGCAGTTCTTC.